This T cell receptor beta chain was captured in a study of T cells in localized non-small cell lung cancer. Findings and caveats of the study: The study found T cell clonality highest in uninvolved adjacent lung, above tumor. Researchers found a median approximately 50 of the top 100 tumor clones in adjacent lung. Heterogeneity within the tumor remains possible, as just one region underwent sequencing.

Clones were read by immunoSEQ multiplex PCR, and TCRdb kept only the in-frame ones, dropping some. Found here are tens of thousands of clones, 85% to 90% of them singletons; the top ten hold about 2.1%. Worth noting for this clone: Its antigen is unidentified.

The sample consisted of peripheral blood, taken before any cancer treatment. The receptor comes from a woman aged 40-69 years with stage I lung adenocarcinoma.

CDR3 sequence reads: CASSLAGGYWDTEAFF. CDR3 DNA: TGTGCCAGCAGCTTAGCAGGGGGCTACTGGGACACTGAAGCTTTCTTT. The chain has TRBV7-8 and TRBJ1-1; 7 nucleotides line up with TRBD1. Germline CDR1 reads SGHVS; CDR2 reads FQNEAQ. Trimming at V came to 0 bases and at J to 3 bases, leaving 7 bases not matched to a gene. This CDR3 region has 16 residues.